Below are 30 T cell receptor beta chains sequenced from a single sample in a study of blood T cell repertoires in COVID-19. Repertoires were generated with immunoSEQ multiplex PCR, while TCRdb's copy carries only in-frame clones and drops some. The data hold around 340,000 clones, with more than 70% observed a single time. The sample was peripheral blood. These receptors originate from a woman aged 60 to 75 with COVID-19, enrolled during active disease.

This clone showed up just a few times. The gene calls are TRBV7-9 and TRBJ2-2; tentatively, D is TRBD2 (6 bases). The CDR3 runs to 14 residues. Germline V lookup: CDR1 SEHNR, CDR2 FQNEAQ (reference sequence). Trimming left V 5 bases short and J 6 bases short, with 13 bases between. CDR3 in amino acids: CASSRRLEPGELFF. The CDR3 DNA reads TGTGCCAGCAGCCGACGACTAGAACCCGGGGAGCTGTTTTTT.

The genes are TRBV12-3 or TRBV12-4 and TRBJ1-2; 8 bases fit TRBD1. With V trimmed by 3 bases and J by 5 bases, 2 bases remained unmatched. This CDR3 has 13 amino acids. CDR3 region: CASSFDRGYGYTF. CDR3 bases: TGTGCCAGCAGTTTTGACAGGGGATATGGCTACACCTTC.

V and J are TRBV6-1 and TRBJ1-2, with D uncertain. Germline CDR1 is MNHNS and CDR2 is SASEGT. V was cut by 2 bases and J by 0 bases, with 7 bases left in between. The CDR3 has 14 residues. CDR3 bases: TGTGCCAGCAGTGAAAATCCTTCTAACTATGGCTACACCTTC. This codes for CASSENPSNYGYTF.

The chain uses TRBV10-3 and TRBJ1-6, with D possibly being TRBD1 (5 bases). From germline, CDR1 is ENHRY and CDR2 SYGVKD. Trimming removed 6 bases from V and 4 bases from J, with 13 bases in between. There are 15 residues in the CDR3. CDR3 in amino acids: CAIRPDRLYNSPLHF. The DNA for the CDR3 is TGTGCCATCAGACCTGACAGACTGTATAATTCACCCCTCCACTTT.

The genes are TRBV7-3 and TRBJ1-1, with 11 bases matching TRBD1. In germline, CDR1 is SGHTA, CDR2 FQGTGA. V shed 5 bases and J 2 bases; nucleotides not matched to a gene: 10. The CDR3 loop spans 17 amino acids. The CDR3 nucleotides read TGTGCCAGCAGCCGTACCCCCCGGACAGGGGGCAACACTGAAGCTTTCTTT. Encoded protein: CASSRTPRTGGNTEAFF.

This chain uses TRBV9 with TRBJ1-3; 7 nucleotides agree with TRBD1. V lost 2 bases and J lost 0; bases outside the gene matches: 2. CDR3 size: 15 residues. The germline V gene has CDR1 SGDLS and CDR2 YYNGEE. CDR3 region: CASSVRTGSGNTIYF. CDR3 coding DNA: TGTGCCAGCAGCGTTCGGACAGGCTCTGGAAACACCATATATTTT.

The V call is TRBV2, the J call TRBJ1-1; D ambiguous. Deletions cut 6 bases from V and 0 bases from J, with 8 bases between. Germline V gene sequence: CDR1 SNHLY, CDR2 FYNNEI. This CDR3 contains 13 residues. CDR3 residues: CASRYRVNTEAFF. The DNA of the CDR3 is TGTGCCAGCAGGTACAGAGTGAACACTGAAGCTTTCTTT.

The rearrangement links TRBV28 to TRBJ1-2; a weak D match, TRBD1 (5 bases). CDR3 length: 14 residues. Trimming left V 4 bases short and J 8 bases short, with 17 bases between. The germline V gene encodes CDR1 MDHEN and CDR2 SYDVKM. This chain's CDR3 is CASSWWAQGEGYTF. In DNA, the CDR3 is TGTGCCAGCAGTTGGTGGGCGCAGGGTGAGGGCTACACCTTC.

CDR3 nucleotide sequence: TGTGCCAGCAGCCTCACCGGAGTACGCAACACTGAAGCTTTCTTT. It yields the protein CASSLTGVRNTEAFF. The chain links TRBV28 to TRBJ1-1; D unclear. The CDR3 is 15 residues long. Looked up from germline, CDR1 is MDHEN and CDR2 is SYDVKM. Deletions cut 6 bases from V and 2 bases from J, with 16 bases between.

J is TRBJ2-1 and V is TRBV19; D uncertain. The CDR3 contains 13 residues. Deletions cut 0 bases from V and 7 bases from J, with 7 bases between. Looked up from germline, CDR1 is LNHDA and CDR2 is SQIVND (reference sequence). This chain's CDR3 is CASSIDNGNEQFF. The CDR3 nucleotides read TGTGCCAGTAGTATAGATAACGGGAATGAGCAGTTCTTC.

V is TRBV18 and J is TRBJ1-4; D possibly corresponds to TRBD1 (5 bases). This CDR3 spans 15 amino acids. V was pared by 1 base and J by 7 bases, with 13 bases between. Germline V CDR1 and CDR2: KGHSH, LQKENI. The CDR3 DNA is TGTGCCAGCTCACCACTCAGGGAAGTAGGTGAAAAACTGTTTTTT. Translated: CASSPLREVGEKLFF.

This clone was seen once. This chain connects TRBV30 to TRBJ2-5, with 9 bases lining up with TRBD2. Trimming took 2 bases from V and 7 from J; bases not matched to a gene: 20. The CDR3 contains 18 residues. CDR1 is GTSNPN and CDR2 is SVGIG in the germline V gene (reference sequence). The CDR3 loop reads CAWSPGASGADPQRTQYF. The DNA for the CDR3 is TGTGCCTGGAGTCCCGGCGCTAGCGGGGCCGATCCTCAGCGGACCCAGTACTTC.

The chain is built from TRBV5-1 and TRBJ1-1; 8 bases are a match to TRBD1. The CDR3 has 13 amino acids. The V gene end was trimmed by 4 bases and the J gene end by 12 bases; junction bases not matched to a gene: 11. Per the germline V gene, CDR1 is SGHRS and CDR2 is YFSETQ. The CDR3 sequence: CASSPRQGIQPFF. As DNA, the CDR3 is TGCGCCAGCAGCCCCAGACAGGGGATTCAACCTTTCTTT.

This chain joins TRBV9 and TRBJ1-2; unclear D gene. The CDR3 is 14 residues long. V was trimmed by 4 bases and J by 3 bases, leaving 13 bases between them. CDR1 and CDR2 from the germline V gene are SGDLS and YYNGEE. The CDR3 sequence is CASSTVPRDYGYTF. The CDR3 DNA sequence: TGTGCCAGCAGCACCGTACCACGGGACTATGGCTACACCTTC.

This chain uses TRBV5-1 with TRBJ1-2; 7 positions match TRBD1. The V and J ends lost 5 bases and 1 base, in that order; junction bases with no gene match: 11. There are 16 residues in the CDR3. Germline V gives CDR1 SGHRS, CDR2 YFSETQ. The CDR3 here is CASSPARQGLNYGYTF. CDR3 bases: TGCGCCAGCAGTCCTGCCCGACAGGGCCTTAACTATGGCTACACCTTC.

DNA for the CDR3: TGTGCCAGCAGCCGAAGACAGGGGGGGGGCTCTGGGGCCAACGTCCTGACTTTC. Its protein is CASSRRQGGGSGANVLTF. J is TRBJ2-6 and V is TRBV3-1 (or the pseudogene TRBV3-2); 9 bases fit TRBD1. Germline V gives CDR1 LGHDT, CDR2 YNNKEL (reference sequence). The V segment lost 4 bases and the J segment 0 bases; nucleotides outside the gene matches: 7. The CDR3 has 18 residues.

The rearrangement links TRBV27 to TRBJ1-6; 9 bases agree with TRBD1. The CDR3 has 14 residues. J lost 10 bases, V lost 3 bases, and 4 bases had no gene match. The germline gives CDR1 MNHEY, CDR2 SMNVEV (reference sequence). CDR3 amino acids: CASSLTGGRSPLHF. The CDR3 DNA is TGTGCCAGCAGTTTGACAGGGGGTAGGTCACCCCTCCACTTT.

This chain links TRBV3-1 (or the pseudogene TRBV3-2) with TRBJ2-5; D unclear. Trimming pared 4 bases from V and 5 bases from J, leaving 14 bases between. The length of the CDR3 is 14 residues. Germline values: CDR1 LGHDT, CDR2 YNNKEL (reference sequence). Written as DNA, the CDR3 is TGTGCCAGCAGCCTCCGGAGACCTCGCGAGACCCAGTACTTC. This codes for CASSLRRPRETQYF.

This rearrangement joins TRBV18 to TRBJ1-5; D is uncertain. Looked up from germline, CDR1 is KGHSH and CDR2 is LQKENI. V was clipped by 6 bases and J by 4 bases, with 13 bases between them. The CDR3 covers 14 residues. The CDR3 DNA is TGTGCCAGCTCGTGGGCAGGCCTGAATCAGCCCCAGCATTTT. Protein: CASSWAGLNQPQHF. Full variable domain (rest looked up from reference TRBV18 and TRBJ1-5): NAGVMQNPRHLVRRRGQEARLRCSPMKGHSHVYWYRQLPEEGLKFMVYLQKENIIDESGMPKERFSAEFPKEGPSILRIQQVVRGDSAAYFCASSWAGLNQPQHFGDGTRLSIL.

The V gene is TRBV5-1, the J gene TRBJ1-4; 8 nucleotides line up with TRBD1. This CDR3 is 16 amino acids long. The V gene's germline CDR1 is SGHRS and CDR2 YFSETQ. V dropped 5 bases and J dropped 0; count of bases not matched to a gene: 6. The DNA of the CDR3 is TGCGCCAGCAGGAGGGCAGGGGGCGCAACTAATGAAAAACTGTTTTTT. Translated, it gives CASRRAGGATNEKLFF.

This chain connects TRBV6-5 to TRBJ2-3, with TRBD1 matching 8 bases. Germline trimming cut 10 bases from V and 2 bases from J; bases unmatched to any gene: 8. CDR3 length: 14 residues. CDR1 MNHEY and CDR2 SVGAGI come from the germline V gene. The CDR3 coding sequence is TGTGCCACCTTAGACAGGGGCTTCACAGATACGCAGTATTTT. Its translation is CATLDRGFTDTQYF.

The chain links TRBV5-1 to TRBJ2-3, with TRBD1 as a possible D gene (5 bases). Germline CDR1 and CDR2: SGHRS and YFSETQ. The length of the CDR3 is 16 residues. V was shortened by 0 bases and J by 0 bases, with 11 bases between the two germline ends. The CDR3 region is CASSLDSQGSTDTQYF. Here the CDR3 DNA reads TGCGCCAGCAGCTTGGATAGTCAGGGCAGCACAGATACGCAGTATTTT.

The V and J genes are TRBV30 and TRBJ2-2, with 9 bases identical to TRBD1. The CDR3 spans 15 residues. Germline V lookup: CDR1 GTSNPN, CDR2 SVGIG (reference sequence). Trimming at V came to 0 bases and at J to 9 bases, leaving 8 bases not matched to a gene. As DNA, the CDR3 is TGTGCCTGGAGTGTAAAGACAGGGGGTTTCTGGGAGCTGTTTTTT. Translation gives CAWSVKTGGFWELFF.

This sequence joins TRBV5-1 and TRBJ2-3; 8 positions match TRBD2. Germline values: CDR1 SGHRS, CDR2 YFSETQ. V lost 5 bases to trimming and J lost 0 bases; unmatched junction nucleotides: 14. The CDR3 runs 18 residues. CDR3 protein: CASRSQGSRGDSTDTQYF. The CDR3 nucleotides read TGCGCCAGCAGGTCTCAGGGGTCGCGGGGGGATAGCACAGATACGCAGTATTTT.

The chain carries TRBV7-9 and TRBJ1-1, with 8 positions matching TRBD1. The CDR3 covers 16 residues. Germline V CDR1 and CDR2: SEHNR, FQNEAQ (reference sequence). After removal of 7 bases from V and 5 bases from J, the junction contained 15 bases not matched to a gene. The CDR3 loop is CASKYIVGQGITEAFF. The CDR3 DNA reads TGTGCCAGCAAGTACATTGTTGGACAGGGCATTACTGAAGCTTTCTTT.

The chain carries TRBV5-6 and TRBJ2-5; no clear D. Between the trimmed V and J ends, which lost 0 bases and 2 bases, there was a span of 5 bases. The CDR3 runs to 13 residues. Germline CDR1 reads SGHDT; CDR2 reads YYEEEE. CDR3 region: CASSLGPQETQYF. CDR3 nucleotides: TGTGCCAGCAGCTTGGGGCCTCAAGAGACCCAGTACTTC.

The gene calls are TRBV11-2 and TRBJ1-1; TRBD1 is a possible D gene (6 bases). The germline gives CDR1 SGHAT, CDR2 FQNNGV. This CDR3 region has 14 residues. Trimming left V 5 bases short and J 6 bases short, with 16 bases between. Here the CDR3 reads CASSLGTWGPEAFF. The CDR3 DNA reads as TGTGCCAGCAGCCTCGGGACCTGGGGGCCTGAAGCTTTCTTT.

This chain links TRBV18 with TRBJ1-5; D may be TRBD1 (5 bases). Deletions cut 1 base from V and 0 bases from J, with 10 bases between. CDR1 and CDR2 from the germline V gene are KGHSH and LQKENI. The CDR3 consists of 16 residues. In DNA form, the CDR3 reads TGTGCCAGCTCACCACTACCGGGGGATAGCAATCAGCCCCAGCATTTT. As protein: CASSPLPGDSNQPQHF.

The rearrangement joins TRBV16 to TRBJ1-4, with TRBD1 matching over 9 bases. Germline V gene lookup returns CDR1 KGHSY and CDR2 FQNENV. J was trimmed by 8 bases and V by 5 bases; bases with no gene match: 12. The length of the CDR3 is 16 residues. The CDR3 DNA sequence: TGTGCCAGCAGCTCCACCGGGGACAGGGTGGGAGAAAAACTGTTTTTT. Protein: CASSSTGDRVGEKLFF. Complete variable domain (other parts from reference TRBV16 and TRBJ1-4): GEEVAQTPKHLVRGEGQKAKLYCAPIKGHSYVFWYQQVLKNEFKFLISFQNENVFDETGMPKERFSAKCLPNSPCSLEIQATKLEDSAVYFCASSSTGDRVGEKLFFGSGTQLSVL.

The CDR3 sequence: CASWDTDTEAFF. CDR3 nucleotide sequence: TGTGCCAGCTGGGACACAGACACTGAAGCTTTCTTT. The gene calls are TRBV2 and TRBJ1-1; perhaps TRBD1 as D (6 bases). Germline V gene data show CDR1 as SNHLY and CDR2 as FYNNEI. CDR3 length: 12 amino acids. V lost 8 bases to trimming and J lost 3 bases, with 10 bases between them.